The rows below give T cell receptor beta chains drawn from one sample of a study of blood T cell repertoires in COVID-19. Some clones are missing from TCRdb's copy, which holds only in-frame ones; the method was immunoSEQ multiplex PCR. The sample lists around 180,000 clones; roughly 82% were seen once. Sequenced input: PBMCs or T cells enriched from blood (not recorded which). All receptors come from a woman aged 25 to 39 who had recovered from COVID-19. The CDR3 runs from the conserved cysteine through the conserved F or W. Each record gives: D gene, J gene, V gene, CDR3 protein, CDR3 DNA. A D gene is named only where the DNA matches it firmly.

>.|TRBJ1-5|TRBV2
CASTEYRVGQPQHF
TGTGCCAGCACCGAATACAGGGTGGGACAGCCCCAGCATTTT
>TRBD2|TRBJ2-2|TRBV10-3
CAIKMGLAGVGAGELFF
TGTGCCATCAAAATGGGACTAGCGGGAGTCGGGGCCGGGGAGCTGTTTTTT
>TRBD1|TRBJ2-6|TRBV28
CASGGISGANVLTF
TGTGCCTCAGGGGGTATCTCTGGGGCCAACGTCCTGACTTTC
>TRBD1|TRBJ1-1|TRBV4-1
CASSHTGAGTEAFF
TGCGCCAGCAGCCACACAGGGGCCGGCACTGAAGCTTTCTTT
>TRBD1|TRBJ2-7|TRBV14
CASRPGQGLYEQYF
TGTGCCAGCAGGCCGGGACAGGGCCTTTACGAGCAGTACTTC
>.|TRBJ2-2|TRBV28
CASRTGQNTGELFF
TGTGCCAGCAGGACGGGACAGAACACCGGGGAGCTGTTTTTT
>TRBD1|TRBJ1-2|TRBV2
CASTDRVGNGYTF
TGTGCCAGCACGGACAGGGTAGGGAATGGCTACACCTTC
>.|TRBJ1-2|TRBV28
CASSLRRRDGYTF
TGTGCCAGCAGTTTAAGGAGGCGTGATGGCTACACCTTC
>.|TRBJ1-1|TRBV6-2/TRBV6-3
CASSYRGNEAFF
TGTGCCAGCAGTTACCGGGGTAATGAAGCTTTCTTT
>TRBD2|TRBJ2-1|TRBV7-2
CASSLGTSGRPQQFF
TGTGCCAGCAGCTTAGGGACTAGCGGGAGACCTCAGCAGTTCTTC
>.|TRBJ2-7|TRBV12-2
CASRLPRERTGSPYEQYF
TGTGCAAGTCGCTTACCCCGAGAAAGGACAGGGAGTCCCTACGAGCAGTACTTC
>TRBD1|TRBJ1-1|TRBV6-5
CASSFRDRLNTEAFF
TGTGCCAGCAGTTTTCGGGACAGGTTGAACACTGAAGCTTTCTTT
>TRBD2|TRBJ2-2|TRBV11-2
CASSLDTSGRARVSGELFF
TGTGCCAGCAGCTTAGATACTAGCGGGAGGGCCCGGGTTTCCGGGGAGCTGTTTTTT
>.|TRBJ1-4|TRBV5-1
CASSLVAGPNEKLFF
TGCGCCAGCAGCTTGGTAGCGGGGCCTAATGAAAAACTGTTTTTT
>.|TRBJ1-3|TRBV9
CASSVDRGNTIYF
TGTGCCAGCAGCGTCGACAGAGGAAACACCATATATTTT
>TRBD1|TRBJ1-1|TRBV27
CASRLTGGGNTEAFF
TGTGCCAGCAGGCTCACAGGGGGCGGGAACACTGAAGCTTTCTTT
>.|TRBJ1-1|TRBV6-6
CASPWTAMNTEAFF
TGTGCCAGCCCCTGGACAGCCATGAACACTGAAGCTTTCTTT
>TRBD1|TRBJ2-1|TRBV19
CASSIGTGNEQFF
TGTGCCAGTAGTATCGGGACAGGGAATGAGCAGTTCTTC